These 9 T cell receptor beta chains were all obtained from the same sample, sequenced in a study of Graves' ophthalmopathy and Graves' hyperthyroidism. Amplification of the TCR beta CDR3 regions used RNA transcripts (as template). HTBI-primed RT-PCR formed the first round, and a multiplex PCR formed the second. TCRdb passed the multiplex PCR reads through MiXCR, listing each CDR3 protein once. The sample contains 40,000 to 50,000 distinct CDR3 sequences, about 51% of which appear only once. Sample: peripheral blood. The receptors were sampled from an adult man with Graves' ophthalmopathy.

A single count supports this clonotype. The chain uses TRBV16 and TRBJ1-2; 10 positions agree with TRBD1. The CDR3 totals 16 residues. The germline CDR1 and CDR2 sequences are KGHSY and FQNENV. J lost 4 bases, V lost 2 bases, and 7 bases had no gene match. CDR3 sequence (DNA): TGTGCCAGCAGCCAAGTCGGGAGACAGGGGGCCTATGGCTACACCTTC. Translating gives CASSQVGRQGAYGYTF. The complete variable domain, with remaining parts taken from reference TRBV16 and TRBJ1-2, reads GEEVAQTPKHLVRGEGQKAKLYCAPIKGHSYVFWYQQVLKNEFKFLISFQNENVFDETGMPKERFSAKCLPNSPCSLEIQATKLEDSAVYFCASSQVGRQGAYGYTFGSGTRLTVV.

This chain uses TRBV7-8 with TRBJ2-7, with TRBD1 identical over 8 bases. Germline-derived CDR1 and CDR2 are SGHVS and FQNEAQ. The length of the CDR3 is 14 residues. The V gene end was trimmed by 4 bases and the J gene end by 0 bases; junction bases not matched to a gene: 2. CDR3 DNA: TGTGCCAGCAGCTCTGGACAGGGCTCCTACGAGCAGTACGTC. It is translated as CASSSGQGSYEQYV.

Here the CDR3 reads CASSLASPSTGELFF. The DNA of the CDR3 is TGTGCCAGCAGTTTGGCAAGTCCGTCCACCGGGGAGCTGTTTTTT. The chain carries TRBV12-3 or TRBV12-4 and TRBJ2-2; D is unclear. This CDR3 spans 15 amino acids. V dropped 3 bases and J dropped 4 bases, with 12 bases sitting between them.

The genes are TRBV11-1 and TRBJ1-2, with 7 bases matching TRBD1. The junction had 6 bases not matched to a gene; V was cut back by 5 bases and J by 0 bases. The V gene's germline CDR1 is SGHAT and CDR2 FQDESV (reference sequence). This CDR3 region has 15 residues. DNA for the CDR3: TGTGCCAGCAGCGCAAGGGACAGCCCTAACTATGGCTACACCTTC. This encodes CASSARDSPNYGYTF.

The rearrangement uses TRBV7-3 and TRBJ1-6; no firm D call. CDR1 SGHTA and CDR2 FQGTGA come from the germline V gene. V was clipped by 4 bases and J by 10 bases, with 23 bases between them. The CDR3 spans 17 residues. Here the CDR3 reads CASSSRGAERLGSPLHF. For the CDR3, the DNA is TGTGCCAGCAGCTCCCGGGGAGCGGAAAGATTGGGCTCACCCCTCCACTTT.

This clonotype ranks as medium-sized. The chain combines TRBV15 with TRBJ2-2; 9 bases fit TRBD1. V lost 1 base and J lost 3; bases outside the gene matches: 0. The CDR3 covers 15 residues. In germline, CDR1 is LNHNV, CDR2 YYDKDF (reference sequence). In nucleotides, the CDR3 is TGTGCCACCAGCAGAGGGACAGGGGACACCGGGGAGCTGTTTTTT. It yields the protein CATSRGTGDTGELFF.

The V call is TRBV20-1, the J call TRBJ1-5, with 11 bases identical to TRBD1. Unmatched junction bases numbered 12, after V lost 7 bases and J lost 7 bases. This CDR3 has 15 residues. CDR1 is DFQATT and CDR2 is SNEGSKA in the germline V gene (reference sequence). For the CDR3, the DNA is TGCAGTGGAACGGACAGGGGGCGCTACGAGCAGCCCCAGCATTTT. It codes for CSGTDRGRYEQPQHF.

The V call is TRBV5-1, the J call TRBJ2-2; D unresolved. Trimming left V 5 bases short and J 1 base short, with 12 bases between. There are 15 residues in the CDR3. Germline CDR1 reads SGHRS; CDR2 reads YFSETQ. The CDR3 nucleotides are TGCGCCAGCAGTTCGGCAGGCATGAACACCGGGGAGCTGTTTTTT. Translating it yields CASSSAGMNTGELFF.

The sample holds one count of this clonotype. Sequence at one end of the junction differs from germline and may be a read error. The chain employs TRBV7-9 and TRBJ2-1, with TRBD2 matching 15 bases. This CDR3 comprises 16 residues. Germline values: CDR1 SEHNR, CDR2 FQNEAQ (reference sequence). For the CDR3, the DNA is TGTGTCAGCATCGGGACTAGCGGGAGGACCTACAATGAGCAGTTCTTC. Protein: CVSIGTSGRTYNEQFF.